The text below deals with one T cell receptor (beta chain). As yet, its antigen is unknown. Primers: 60 Vbeta forward and 13 Jbeta reverse. Using immunoSEQ multiplex PCR, the repertoire was profiled, and TCRdb retains in-frame clones only, with some absent. The sample has about 120,000 clones, roughly 9.9% seen once; the top ten hold less than 4%. This CDR3 spans 15 amino acids. V trimming: 0 bases; J trimming: 6 bases; junction bases outside the gene matches: 4. Germline CDR1 is MNHEY and CDR2 is SMNVEV (reference sequence). The sample comes from a study of cytomegalovirus exposure and HLA in healthy donors. For the study at large: Of all 400 or so donors who were genotyped, roughly 81% belonged to the Caucasian-associated ancestry cluster.

Findings and limits, study-wide: Indistinguishability led to the exclusion of some V segments, TRBV6-2 and TRBV6-3 included. A later analysis found TCR association rates differed by HLA locus, highest for DRB1 and lowest for HLA-C.

This TCR was recovered from a man younger than 40 in good health and CMV-seronegative. V is TRBV27 and J is TRBJ2-7; 11 bases fit TRBD2. The sample comprised PBMCs. The CDR3 DNA reads as TGTGCCAGCAGTTTATCGGCTAGCGGGAGGCTCGAGCAGTACTTC. Protein sequence: CASSLSASGRLEQYF.